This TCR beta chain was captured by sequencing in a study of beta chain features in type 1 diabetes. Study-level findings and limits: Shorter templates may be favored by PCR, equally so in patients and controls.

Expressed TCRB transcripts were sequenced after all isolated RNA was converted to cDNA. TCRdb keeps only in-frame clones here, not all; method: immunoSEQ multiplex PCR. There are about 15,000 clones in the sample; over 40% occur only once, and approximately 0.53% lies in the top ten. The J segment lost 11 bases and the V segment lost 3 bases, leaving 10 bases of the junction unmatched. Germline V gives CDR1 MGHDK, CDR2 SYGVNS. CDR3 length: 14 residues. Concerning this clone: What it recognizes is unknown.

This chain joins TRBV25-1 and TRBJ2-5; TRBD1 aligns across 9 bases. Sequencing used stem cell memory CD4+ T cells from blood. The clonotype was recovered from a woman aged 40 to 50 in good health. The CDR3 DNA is TGTGCCAGCAGTGACCCAGGCCGGGGACAGGGTCAGTACTTC. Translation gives CASSDPGRGQGQYF.